The 20 T cell receptor beta chains presented below share a single source sample, sequenced in a study of OX40 agonist ivuxolimab in advanced cancers. Produced via immunoSEQ multiplex PCR; TCRdb's table is partial and in-frame only. The profile covers some 30,000 clones, with 85% to 95% appearing a single time and roughly 9.4% taken by the ten largest. The sample in question was CD4+ or CD8+ T cells sorted from blood, obtained in a trial of the OX40 agonist ivuxolimab. These receptors all come from an adult with an advanced solid tumor such as melanoma, head and neck, liver or kidney cancer.

J is TRBJ2-2 and V is TRBV12-5; D is possibly TRBD2 (6 bases). This CDR3 region has 18 residues. Germline V gives CDR1 LGHNT, CDR2 FRNRAP. Trimming pared 1 base from V and 6 bases from J, leaving 21 bases between. CDR3 coding DNA: TGTGCTAGTGGTTTGGGCGGGATGGCCTCCGGGGTGTCCGGGGAGCTGTTTTTT. This encodes CASGLGGMASGVSGELFF.

The chain links TRBV7-2 to TRBJ2-1, with D possibly TRBD1 on 5 matching bases. The CDR3 contains 14 residues. Germline V gene lookup returns CDR1 SGHTA and CDR2 FQGNSA. The ends were cut back, 2 bases at V and 6 bases at J, with 11 bases in the middle. In DNA, the CDR3 is TGTGCCAGCAGCTTAAAACAGGCTGGCAATGAGCAGTTCTTC. Translating it yields CASSLKQAGNEQFF.

The CDR3 sequence is CSVPADEQFF. CDR3 DNA sequence: TGCAGCGTTCCCGCCGATGAGCAGTTCTTC. The chain links TRBV29-1 to TRBJ2-1; D is uncertain. Between the trimmed V and J ends, which lost 5 bases and 8 bases, there was a span of 7 bases. Per germline, CDR1 SQVTM and CDR2 ANQGSEA. CDR3 length equals 10 residues.

On this clone itself: One junction end disagrees with the germline gene, perhaps due to a read error. The J gene is TRBJ2-7, the V gene TRBV19; 9 bases line up with TRBD1. CDR1 LNHDA and CDR2 SQIVND come from the germline V gene (reference sequence). This CDR3 spans 13 amino acids. CDR3 residues: CASSITGGYGQYF. CDR3 sequence (DNA): TGTGCCAGTAGTATTACAGGGGGCTACGGGCAGTACTTC.

The V call is TRBV7-3, the J call TRBJ2-2, with TRBD1 as a possible D gene (6 bases). Per the germline V gene, CDR1 is SGHTA and CDR2 is FQGTGA. With 5 bases removed from V and 5 bases from J, the gap between germline ends came to 9 bases. The length of the CDR3 is 13 residues. The CDR3: CASSTGQTGELFF. The CDR3 DNA reads TGTGCCAGCAGCACAGGACAGACCGGGGAGCTGTTTTTT. Supplemented by reference TRBV7-3 and TRBJ2-2, the full variable domain reads GAGVSQTPSNKVTEKGKYVELRCDPISGHTALYWYRQSLGQGPEFLIYFQGTGAADDSGLPNDRFFAVRPEGSVSTLKIQRTERGDSAVYLCASSTGQTGELFFGEGSRLTVL.

In nucleotides, the CDR3 is TGTGCCAGCAGCCAATCGATGAACACCGGGGAGCTGTTTTTT. Its translation is CASSQSMNTGELFF. This chain links TRBV16 with TRBJ2-2; D gene ambiguous. Germline V gene lookup returns CDR1 KGHSY and CDR2 FQNENV. This CDR3 has 14 amino acids. Trimming cost V 0 bases and J 1 base, with 3 bases left between them. Full variable domain (outside the CDR3, taken from reference TRBV16 and TRBJ2-2): GEEVAQTPKHLVRGEGQKAKLYCAPIKGHSYVFWYQQVLKNEFKFLISFQNENVFDETGMPKERFSAKCLPNSPCSLEIQATKLEDSAVYFCASSQSMNTGELFFGEGSRLTVL.

The V and J genes are TRBV27 and TRBJ2-2; D is possibly TRBD2 (5 bases). The CDR3 sequence is 16 residues long. Trimming removed 5 bases from V and 7 bases from J, with 20 bases in between. The germline gives CDR1 MNHEY, CDR2 SMNVEV (reference sequence). The CDR3, as DNA: TGTGCCAGCAGTCCGTTAAAGGCGGTTAGCGACGGGGAGCTGTTTTTT. Encoded protein: CASSPLKAVSDGELFF.

The chain joins TRBV4-1 to TRBJ2-7; TRBD2 agrees at 9 bases. V lost 1 base to trimming and J lost 2 bases; unmatched junction nucleotides: 3. CDR3 length: 15 amino acids. Germline CDR1 reads MGHRA; CDR2 reads YSYEKL. CDR3 DNA: TGCGCCAGCAGCCAAGGGGGACTAGCCCCCTACGAGCAGTACTTC. It translates to CASSQGGLAPYEQYF.

The genes are TRBV27 and TRBJ2-7; D is uncertain. CDR3 length equals 16 residues. The V and J ends lost 4 bases and 2 bases respectively, with 18 bases between them. The germline CDR1 and CDR2 sequences are MNHEY and SMNVEV (reference sequence). This chain's CDR3 is CASSWVREPLPYEQYF. The CDR3 DNA follows: TGTGCCAGCAGTTGGGTTAGGGAACCTCTCCCCTACGAGCAGTACTTC.

About this clone itself: Sequence at one end of the junction differs from germline and may be a read error. The chain employs TRBV18 and TRBJ2-1; D not certain. The CDR3 has 12 residues. The germline V gene encodes CDR1 KGHSH and CDR2 LQKENI. The CDR3 DNA sequence: TGTGCCAGCCCACCAATAGGCAATGAGCAGTTCTTC. Translation: CASPPIGNEQFF.

The V gene is TRBV5-5, the J gene TRBJ1-4; D call uncertain. Trimming removed 2 bases from V and 4 bases from J, with 9 bases in between. The CDR3 has 14 residues. Germline CDR1 and CDR2: SGHKS and YYEKEE (reference sequence). DNA of the CDR3: TGTGCCAGCAGCTTCTCCAGCGATAATGAAAAACTGTTTTTT. Its protein product is CASSFSSDNEKLFF.

This clone was observed once. This chain links TRBV4-2 with TRBJ2-7; D perhaps matches TRBD1 (6 bases). The CDR3 consists of 17 residues. Germline V gene sequence: CDR1 LGHNA, CDR2 YNFKEQ. V dropped 0 bases and J dropped 6 bases, with 21 bases sitting between them. CDR3 loop: CASSQDGQGLGRSEQYF. The CDR3 DNA reads as TGTGCCAGCAGCCAAGATGGGCAGGGGCTGGGTCGCAGCGAGCAGTACTTC.

The chain links TRBV15 to TRBJ2-1; TRBD2 aligns across 7 bases. V was pared by 1 base and J by 0 bases, with 0 bases of the junction left unmatched. Germline loops: CDR1 LNHNV, CDR2 YYDKDF (reference sequence). The CDR3 is 15 amino acids. In nucleotides, the CDR3 is TGTGCCACCAGCAGAGCTAGCGGCTCCTACAATGAGCAGTTCTTC. This codes for CATSRASGSYNEQFF.

Note on this clone: A junction boundary mismatches the germline segment, possibly from a read error. The genes are TRBV11-1 and TRBJ2-5; weak D call: TRBD2 (6 bases). CDR1 and CDR2 from the germline V gene are SGHAT and FQDESV (reference sequence). CDR3 size: 13 residues. CDR3 nucleotide sequence: TGTGCCAGCAGCTCCAGCGAGGTCTCCGCGGGACACTTC. Its protein is CASSSSEVSAGHF.

The chain combines TRBV7-3 with TRBJ2-1, with D possibly being TRBD1 or TRBD2 (6 bases each). There are 15 residues in the CDR3. Per the germline V gene, CDR1 is SGHTA and CDR2 is FQGTGA. V gave up 1 base and J gave up 5 bases, with 12 bases separating them. The CDR3 loop reads CASSLILGGDNEQFF. CDR3 coding DNA: TGTGCCAGCAGCTTAATCTTGGGGGGCGACAATGAGCAGTTCTTC.

The chain is built from TRBV7-2 and TRBJ1-5; D is uncertain. The CDR3 extends over 13 amino acids. Germline CDR1 and CDR2: SGHTA and FQGNSA. Between the trimmed V and J ends, which lost 0 bases and 7 bases, there was a span of 7 bases. CDR3 protein: CASSLAGRQPQHF. In DNA, the CDR3 is TGTGCCAGCAGCTTAGCAGGCCGGCAGCCCCAGCATTTT.

The CDR3 DNA reads TGTGCCAGCAGCGCCACCATAACAGGGGGCTATGGCTACACCTTC. This encodes CASSATITGGYGYTF. The chain employs TRBV9 and TRBJ1-2; 8 positions agree with TRBD1. The germline gives CDR1 SGDLS, CDR2 YYNGEE. The CDR3 is 15 amino acids. The V gene end was trimmed by 3 bases and the J gene end by 4 bases; junction bases not matched to a gene: 8.

This chain uses TRBV11-2 with TRBJ2-2; D remains unclear. V lost 5 bases, J lost 4 bases, and 8 bases lay in between. This CDR3 is 13 amino acids long. Germline values: CDR1 SGHAT, CDR2 FQNNGV. The CDR3 DNA reads TGTGCCAGCAGCCTTCCGGGCACCGGGGAGCTGTTTTTT. Translation gives CASSLPGTGELFF.

The chain uses TRBV5-1 and TRBJ2-2, with a possible D match to TRBD1 (6 bases). Germline V gene sequence: CDR1 SGHRS, CDR2 YFSETQ. Trimming stripped 1 base from V and 5 bases from J, with 12 bases between. The CDR3 loop spans 15 amino acids. The CDR3 is CASSLTGKDTGELFF. In DNA, the CDR3 is TGCGCCAGCAGCTTGACAGGGAAGGATACCGGGGAGCTGTTTTTT.

The CDR3 bases are TGTGCCAGCAGCCCATCCACCGGGACAGGGGAAGCTTTCTTT. It is translated as CASSPSTGTGEAFF. This chain joins TRBV9 and TRBJ1-1; TRBD1 matches 9 bases. The length of the CDR3 is 14 residues. V was pared by 4 bases and J by 8 bases, with 9 bases of the junction left unmatched. Germline V gene data show CDR1 as SGDLS and CDR2 as YYNGEE.